Listed below are T cell receptor beta chains from one sample, sequenced in a study of shared clonotypes between healthy human individuals. Produced via immunoSEQ multiplex PCR; TCRdb's table is partial and in-frame only. The data contain approximately 590,000 clones, just under 97% of them singletons. The material sequenced was naive CD8+ T cells sorted from blood. Receptors originate from a woman in her twenties or thirties in good health. The CDR3 runs from the conserved cysteine through the conserved F or W. D genes are given only for firm matches. Size is stated for part of the rows, as once, few or many counts, or as a class when the clone is expanded.

clone size: .
D gene: .
V gene: TRBV4-1
J gene: TRBJ2-3
CDR3 protein: CASSPLYKSDTQYF
CDR3 DNA: TGCGCCAGCAGCCCTCTTTACAAATCAGATACGCAGTATTTT

clone size: .
D gene: .
V gene: TRBV27
J gene: TRBJ2-3
CDR3 protein: CASRAQLGDTQYF
CDR3 DNA: TGTGCCAGTCGAGCTCAGCTGGGGGATACGCAGTATTTT

clone size: .
D gene: .
V gene: TRBV14
J gene: TRBJ1-2
CDR3 protein: CASSQDRHHGYTF
CDR3 DNA: TGTGCCAGCAGCCAAGATCGACATCATGGCTACACCTTC

clone size: .
D gene: .
V gene: TRBV7-8
J gene: TRBJ1-2
CDR3 protein: CASSLGITGYTF
CDR3 DNA: TGTGCCAGCAGCTTGGGTATAACTGGCTACACCTTC

clone size: .
D gene: .
V gene: TRBV19
J gene: TRBJ1-4
CDR3 protein: CASSQNSGTNGKLFF
CDR3 DNA: TGTGCCAGTAGTCAAAATTCCGGGACGAATGGAAAACTGTTTTTT

clone size: .
D gene: .
V gene: TRBV9
J gene: TRBJ2-1
CDR3 protein: CASSVAWGASNEQFF
CDR3 DNA: TGTGCCAGCAGCGTAGCTTGGGGGGCAAGTAATGAGCAGTTCTTC

clone size: .
D gene: TRBD1
V gene: TRBV4-2
J gene: TRBJ1-2
CDR3 protein: CASSQDIGTAATGYGTF
CDR3 DNA: TGTGCCAGCAGCCAAGATATTGGGACAGCCGCGACTGGTTATGGCACCTTC

clone size: .
D gene: TRBD1
V gene: TRBV4-1
J gene: TRBJ2-1
CDR3 protein: CASSQDKPGQGIHEQFF
CDR3 DNA: TGCGCCAGCAGCCAAGATAAACCGGGACAGGGGATCCATGAGCAGTTCTTC

clone size: .
D gene: TRBD2
V gene: TRBV28
J gene: TRBJ2-1
CDR3 protein: CASRSATGTSGYNEQFF
CDR3 DNA: TGTGCCAGCAGATCTGCCACCGGGACTAGCGGATACAATGAGCAGTTCTTC

clone size: .
D gene: TRBD1
V gene: TRBV2
J gene: TRBJ2-5
CDR3 protein: CASSNGQGRETQYF
CDR3 DNA: TGTGCCAGCAGCAATGGACAGGGGAGGGAGACCCAGTACTTC

clone size: .
D gene: .
V gene: TRBV28
J gene: TRBJ2-7
CDR3 protein: CASSLGGRTYEQYF
CDR3 DNA: TGTGCCAGCAGTTTAGGGGGCAGAACCTACGAGCAGTACTTC

clone size: .
D gene: .
V gene: TRBV6-1
J gene: TRBJ1-1
CDR3 protein: CASPGGFGTEAFF
CDR3 DNA: TGTGCCAGTCCTGGAGGGTTCGGCACTGAAGCTTTCTTT

clone size: .
D gene: .
V gene: TRBV15
J gene: TRBJ1-1
CDR3 protein: CATSMWVGAEAFF
CDR3 DNA: TGTGCCACCAGCATGTGGGTAGGGGCTGAAGCTTTCTTT

clone size: .
D gene: TRBD1
V gene: TRBV19
J gene: TRBJ2-3
CDR3 protein: CASRHDTGTGVDTQYF
CDR3 DNA: TGTGCCAGTAGGCACGATACCGGGACAGGGGTAGATACGCAGTATTTT

clone size: once
D gene: TRBD1
V gene: TRBV5-6
J gene: TRBJ1-2
CDR3 protein: CASSLAVTGRHGYTF
CDR3 DNA: TGTGCCAGCAGCTTGGCGGTGACAGGGCGGCATGGCTACACCTTC

clone size: .
D gene: TRBD2
V gene: TRBV7-6
J gene: TRBJ2-1
CDR3 protein: CASSLGGSAYNEQFF
CDR3 DNA: TGTGCCAGCAGCTTAGGCGGGAGTGCCTACAATGAGCAGTTCTTC

clone size: .
D gene: TRBD2
V gene: TRBV5-1
J gene: TRBJ2-2
CDR3 protein: CASSWAGGPTNTGELFF
CDR3 DNA: TGCGCCAGCAGCTGGGCGGGAGGGCCTACGAACACCGGGGAGCTGTTTTTT

clone size: .
D gene: .
V gene: TRBV28
J gene: TRBJ2-7
CDR3 protein: CASSSNSEQYF
CDR3 DNA: TGTGCCAGCAGTTCGAATTCCGAGCAGTACTTC

clone size: .
D gene: .
V gene: TRBV13
J gene: TRBJ2-5
CDR3 protein: CASSHMRGRGETQYF
CDR3 DNA: TGTGCCAGCAGCCACATGAGGGGGCGGGGAGAGACCCAGTACTTC

clone size: .
D gene: TRBD2
V gene: TRBV5-6
J gene: TRBJ2-5
CDR3 protein: CASSLWGGQTQYF
CDR3 DNA: TGTGCCAGCAGCTTGTGGGGGGGACAGACCCAGTACTTC

clone size: .
D gene: .
V gene: TRBV6-4
J gene: TRBJ2-7
CDR3 protein: CASSLGSVGHATYEQYF
CDR3 DNA: TGTGCCAGCAGCCTGGGCTCAGTTGGCCATGCAACCTACGAGCAGTACTTC

clone size: .
D gene: TRBD1
V gene: TRBV11-2
J gene: TRBJ1-5
CDR3 protein: CASSVRGSNQPQHF
CDR3 DNA: TGTGCCAGCAGCGTCAGGGGGAGCAATCAGCCCCAGCATTTT

clone size: .
D gene: .
V gene: TRBV9
J gene: TRBJ2-2
CDR3 protein: CASSPSGGTGELFF
CDR3 DNA: TGTGCCAGCAGCCCCTCGGGCGGTACCGGGGAGCTGTTTTTT

clone size: .
D gene: .
V gene: TRBV9
J gene: TRBJ1-1
CDR3 protein: CASSTLFEEGMNTEAFF
CDR3 DNA: TGTGCCAGCAGCACCCTTTTTGAGGAGGGTATGAACACTGAAGCTTTCTTT

clone size: .
D gene: TRBD2
V gene: TRBV29-1
J gene: TRBJ2-3
CDR3 protein: CSVDQASGRGDTQYF
CDR3 DNA: TGCAGCGTTGATCAGGCTAGCGGGAGAGGCGATACGCAGTATTTT

clone size: .
D gene: TRBD1
V gene: TRBV28
J gene: TRBJ1-2
CDR3 protein: CASSYAITLGQGYGYTF
CDR3 DNA: TGTGCCAGCAGCTACGCGATCACCCTAGGACAGGGCTATGGCTACACCTTC

clone size: .
D gene: .
V gene: TRBV5-1
J gene: TRBJ2-2
CDR3 protein: CASSLDPGETTGELFF
CDR3 DNA: TGCGCCAGCAGCTTGGACCCGGGAGAGACCACCGGGGAGCTGTTTTTT